The 23 T cell receptor beta chains below all came from one sample that was sequenced in a study of T cell responses to AZD1222 COVID-19 vaccine. Some clones are missing from TCRdb's copy, which holds only in-frame ones; the method was immunoSEQ multiplex PCR. This sample carries some 180,000 clones, 88% of them seen once, and the ten largest clones take approximately 0.49%. Sequencing used peripheral blood, obtained on day 0 of AZD1222 vaccination. These receptor sequences come from an adult in good health.

This chain joins TRBV15 and TRBJ1-2; D remains unclear. Germline V lookup: CDR1 LNHNV, CDR2 YYDKDF (reference sequence). V shed 0 bases and J shed 8 bases, with 10 bases lying between them. CDR3 length: 13 amino acids. CDR3 loop: CATSRDSRGGYTF. The CDR3 bases are TGTGCCACCAGCAGAGACAGCCGCGGCGGCTACACCTTC.

This sequence joins TRBV14 and TRBJ1-2; D gene ambiguous. The CDR3 is made up of 16 amino acids. Between the trimmed V and J ends, which lost 1 base and 5 bases, there was a span of 17 bases. CDR1 is SGHDN, CDR2 FVKESK, per germline. This CDR3 is CASSQGLATLGYGYTF. The CDR3 DNA sequence: TGTGCCAGCAGCCAAGGTCTCGCGACATTAGGATATGGCTACACCTTC.

CDR3 nucleotide sequence: TGCGCCAGCAGCTTACAGGGGGCTGGGGCCAACGTCCTGACTTTC. As protein: CASSLQGAGANVLTF. The chain joins TRBV5-1 to TRBJ2-6; 8 nucleotides align to TRBD1. From germline, CDR1 is SGHRS and CDR2 YFSETQ. The J segment lost 2 bases and the V segment lost 2 bases, leaving 0 bases of the junction unmatched. The CDR3 runs to 15 residues.

The chain combines TRBV7-6 with TRBJ1-1; 7 positions agree with TRBD1. Germline V gives CDR1 SGHVS, CDR2 FNYEAQ. The CDR3 covers 15 residues. V was clipped by 1 base and J by 2 bases; unmatched bases: 4. The CDR3: CASSLGPGGNTEAFF. As DNA, the CDR3 is TGTGCCAGCAGCTTAGGTCCAGGGGGAAACACTGAAGCTTTCTTT.

The V and J genes are TRBV19 and TRBJ2-7; TRBD1 agrees at 7 bases. The germline V gene encodes CDR1 LNHDA and CDR2 SQIVND (reference sequence). The CDR3 runs 16 residues. The V and J ends lost 7 bases and 2 bases, in that order; junction bases with no gene match: 14. In DNA, the CDR3 is TGTGCCAGTACCATACCTCCCCGACAGGGAACCTACGAGCAGTACTTC. It specifies CASTIPPRQGTYEQYF.

The chain links TRBV2 to TRBJ1-1; D might be TRBD1 (5 bases). Germline CDR1 is SNHLY and CDR2 is FYNNEI. Trimming pared 3 bases from V and 5 bases from J, leaving 16 bases between. CDR3 length equals 15 residues. The CDR3 DNA follows: TGTGCCAGCAGTGAGGAACAGGTCGGGAAAACTGAAGCTTTCTTT. This encodes CASSEEQVGKTEAFF.

V and J are TRBV12-3 or TRBV12-4 and TRBJ1-5, with D perhaps matching TRBD1 (6 bases). The CDR3 consists of 13 residues. Trimming removed 5 bases at V and 5 bases at J, with 10 bases between. The CDR3, as DNA: TGTGCCAGCAGTCAGGACAGCGATCAGCCCCAGCATTTT. Amino acid sequence: CASSQDSDQPQHF.

The CDR3 loop reads CASSLGTDLQPQHF. Here the CDR3 DNA reads TGTGCCAGCAGCTTAGGCACAGACCTTCAGCCCCAGCATTTT. The chain employs TRBV7-8 and TRBJ1-5; D unclear. Germline V gene sequence: CDR1 SGHVS, CDR2 FQNEAQ. The CDR3 extends over 14 amino acids. Trimming left V 1 base short and J 6 bases short, with 10 bases between. Supplemented by reference TRBV7-8 and TRBJ1-5, the full variable domain reads GAGVSQSPRYKVAKRGQDVALRCDPISGHVSLFWYQQALGQGPEFLTYFQNEAQLDKSGLPSDRFFAERPEGSVSTLKIQRTQQEDSAVYLCASSLGTDLQPQHFGDGTRLSIL.

The chain links TRBV6-5 to TRBJ2-5, with D perhaps TRBD1 (8 bases). V was clipped by 8 bases and J by 12 bases, with 13 bases between them. The CDR3 has 10 residues. Germline CDR1 MNHEY, CDR2 SVGAGI. Written as DNA, the CDR3 is TGTGCCAGCCGACAGGGGAGGGAGTACTTC. It translates to CASRQGREYF.

This clone was picked up a small number of times. The rearrangement joins TRBV12-3 or TRBV12-4 to TRBJ2-3; D unclear. The CDR3 has 11 residues. The V and J ends lost 9 bases and 2 bases respectively, with 6 bases between them. The CDR3 sequence: CASRLTDTQYF. The CDR3 DNA follows: TGTGCCAGTCGCCTCACAGATACGCAGTATTTT.

A word on this clone: The junction shows a germline mismatch at one end, possibly a read error. The gene calls are TRBV7-7 and TRBJ2-5; D is possibly TRBD2 (5 bases). Per germline, CDR1 SSHAT and CDR2 FNYEAQ (reference sequence). The CDR3 is 15 residues long. Written as DNA, the CDR3 is TGTGCTAGCAGCTTAGCGCTCGCGGATCAAGAGACCCAGTACTTC. It encodes CASSLALADQETQYF.

The CDR3 region is CASSLGSGTSTDTQYF. The DNA for the CDR3 is TGTGCCAGCAGCTTGGGGAGCGGGACTAGCACAGATACGCAGTATTTT. The chain combines TRBV7-8 with TRBJ2-3; TRBD2 matches at 7 bases. V lost 3 bases to trimming and J lost 0 bases; unmatched junction nucleotides: 6. Germline loops: CDR1 SGHVS, CDR2 FQNEAQ. There are 16 residues in the CDR3.

This clone was counted a few times. The chain combines TRBV7-2 with TRBJ2-7, with D maybe TRBD1 (5 bases). The V gene lost 4 bases and the J gene lost 0 bases, with 10 bases spanning the gap. The CDR3 has 14 residues. CDR1 and CDR2 (germline): SGHTA, FQGNSA. The CDR3 DNA is TGTGCCAGCAGCTCGACAGCAAACTCCTACGAGCAGTACTTC. It codes for CASSSTANSYEQYF.

The table lists this clone with a count of one. The chain carries TRBV9 and TRBJ2-3; D is unresolved. Germline V lookup: CDR1 SGDLS, CDR2 YYNGEE. This CDR3 region has 16 residues. V was cut by 3 bases and J by 0 bases, with 14 bases left in between. CDR3 region: CASSETSTTSTDTQYF. The CDR3 coding sequence is TGTGCCAGCAGCGAAACAAGTACCACTAGCACAGATACGCAGTATTTT.

The rearrangement joins TRBV6-5 to TRBJ1-2, with 8 nucleotides matching TRBD1. This CDR3 has 11 amino acids. The V gene end was trimmed by 5 bases and the J gene end by 8 bases; junction bases not matched to a gene: 1. Germline loops: CDR1 MNHEY, CDR2 SVGAGI. The CDR3 protein is CASSQGAGYTF. DNA for the CDR3: TGTGCCAGCAGTCAGGGGGCGGGCTACACCTTC.

This chain links TRBV28 with TRBJ2-2; 11 bases match TRBD2. Per the germline V gene, CDR1 is MDHEN and CDR2 is SYDVKM. This CDR3 spans 15 amino acids. V was clipped by 2 bases and J by 4 bases; unmatched bases: 0. CDR3 residues: CASSLTSGSTGELFF. The CDR3 nucleotides are TGTGCCAGCAGTTTAACTAGCGGGAGCACCGGGGAGCTGTTTTTT.

The chain employs TRBV6-5 and TRBJ1-1; D is unresolved. The CDR3 length is 13 residues. Trimming pared 4 bases from V and 1 base from J, leaving 7 bases between. The germline V gene encodes CDR1 MNHEY and CDR2 SVGAGI. CDR3 amino acids: CASSLEENTEAFF. CDR3 DNA sequence: TGTGCCAGCAGTTTGGAAGAGAACACTGAAGCTTTCTTT.

V gene TRBV5-1 combines with J gene TRBJ2-2; D unclear. This CDR3 has 14 amino acids. CDR1 and CDR2 (germline): SGHRS, YFSETQ. Trimming cost V 0 bases and J 6 bases, with 9 bases left between them. CDR3 loop: CASSLAGVAGELFF. CDR3 DNA sequence: TGCGCCAGCAGCTTGGCTGGGGTCGCCGGGGAGCTGTTTTTT.

The chain uses TRBV5-1 and TRBJ1-2; no clear D gene. CDR3 length: 14 amino acids. CDR1 is SGHRS and CDR2 is YFSETQ in the germline V gene. The V end lost 0 bases, the J end lost 5 bases, and 11 bases lay between the germline ends. The CDR3 protein is CASSLDEGGYGYTF. CDR3 in DNA: TGCGCCAGCAGCTTGGATGAGGGAGGGTATGGCTACACCTTC.

The chain is built from TRBV19 and TRBJ1-4; no clear D gene. The V end lost 3 bases, the J end lost 2 bases, and 13 bases lay between the germline ends. The CDR3 totals 16 residues. CDR1 and CDR2 from the germline V gene are LNHDA and SQIVND (reference sequence). CDR3 amino acids: CASSIYREQTNEKLFF. The DNA of the CDR3 is TGTGCCAGTAGTATCTATCGAGAGCAGACTAATGAAAAACTGTTTTTT.

The rearrangement uses TRBV6-5 and TRBJ1-1; unclear D gene. This CDR3 has 15 residues. Germline CDR1 MNHEY, CDR2 SVGAGI. Trimming cost V 0 bases and J 0 bases, with 8 bases left between them. The CDR3 protein is CASSYSSRMNTEAFF. In DNA, the CDR3 is TGTGCCAGCAGTTACTCGTCCAGGATGAACACTGAAGCTTTCTTT.

This chain uses TRBV6-2 or TRBV6-3 with TRBJ2-7, with 7 bases identical to TRBD1. The CDR3 sequence is 13 residues long. Germline V gene sequence: CDR1 MNHEY, CDR2 SVGEGT. Losses at the gene ends were 5 bases for V and 6 bases for J; bases not matched to a gene: 7. In DNA, the CDR3 is TGTGCCAGCAGTAGCACAGGGGAAGTCGAGCAGTACTTC. Translated, it gives CASSSTGEVEQYF.

V usage is TRBV10-2 and J usage is TRBJ2-7, with 7 positions matching TRBD1. The V and J ends lost 8 bases and 2 bases, in that order; junction bases with no gene match: 3. The CDR3 totals 12 residues. The germline V gene encodes CDR1 WSHSY and CDR2 SAAADI. Written as DNA, the CDR3 is TGCGCCAGCCGGGACAGTCCCTACGAGCAGTACTTC. It specifies CASRDSPYEQYF.